The clone carrying this T cell receptor beta chain was detected many times. This entry comes from a study of T-cell reconstitution after alpha-beta-depleted transplantation in children. Unique molecular identifiers were incorporated when the TCRbeta library was constructed. In TCRdb, the PCR reads were re-called with MiXCR into one record per CDR3 protein. The repertoire has some 250,000 distinct CDR3 sequences, around 11% of them found once; the top ten carry around 3%. Trimming stripped 1 base from V and 4 bases from J, with 10 bases between. CDR1 SEHNR and CDR2 FQNEAQ come from the germline V gene (reference sequence). The CDR3 is 14 amino acids.

The receptor comes from a human donor who donated a stem cell graft to a child with acute lymphoblastic leukemia. This specimen was PBMCs from the stem cell graft donor, taken from the stem cell graft. The chain links TRBV7-9 to TRBJ1-2, with D unclear. DNA of the CDR3: TGTGCCAGCAGCTTAGAAGGCCACGGCTATGGCTACACCTTC. This translates into CASSLEGHGYGYTF. The full variable domain, its missing parts supplied by reference TRBV7-9 and TRBJ1-2, is DTGVSQNPRHKITKRGQNVTFRCDPISEHNRLYWYRQTLGQGPEFLTYFQNEAQLEKSRLLSDRFSAERPKGSFSTLEIQRTEQGDSAMYLCASSLEGHGYGYTFGSGTRLTVV.